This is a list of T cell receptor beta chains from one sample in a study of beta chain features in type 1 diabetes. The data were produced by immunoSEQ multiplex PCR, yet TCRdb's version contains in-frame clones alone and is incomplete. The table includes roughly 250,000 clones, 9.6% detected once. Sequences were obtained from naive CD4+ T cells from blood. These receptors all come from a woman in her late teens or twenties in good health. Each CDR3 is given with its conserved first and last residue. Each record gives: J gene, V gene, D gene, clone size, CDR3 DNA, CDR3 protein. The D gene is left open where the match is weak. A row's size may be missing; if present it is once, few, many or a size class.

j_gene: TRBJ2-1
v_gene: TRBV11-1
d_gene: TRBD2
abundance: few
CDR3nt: TGTGCCAGCAGCTTAGCTCGGTCCAGCGGGAAAAACTACAATGAGCAGTTCTTC
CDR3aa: CASSLARSSGKNYNEQFF

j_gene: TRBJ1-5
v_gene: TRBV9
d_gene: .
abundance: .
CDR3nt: TGTGCCAGCAGCGTAGGCCCGGGGAGCAATCAGCCCCAGCATTTT
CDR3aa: CASSVGPGSNQPQHF

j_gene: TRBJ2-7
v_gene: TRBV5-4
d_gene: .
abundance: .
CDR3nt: TGTGCCAGCAGCTTGACAGGGACCTACGAGCAGTACTTC
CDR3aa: CASSLTGTYEQYF

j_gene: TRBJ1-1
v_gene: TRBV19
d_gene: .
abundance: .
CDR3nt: TGTGCCAGTAGGGCCAATTTGAACACTGAAGCTTTCTTT
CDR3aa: CASRANLNTEAFF

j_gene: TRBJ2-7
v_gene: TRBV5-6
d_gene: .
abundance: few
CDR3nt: TGTGCCAGCAGCTTGGTCCGGGGAGGAAACTACGAGCAGTACTTC
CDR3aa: CASSLVRGGNYEQYF

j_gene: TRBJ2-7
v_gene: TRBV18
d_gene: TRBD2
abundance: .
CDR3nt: TGTGCCAGCTCACCAAGGACTAGCGGGAGCTACGAGCAGTACTTC
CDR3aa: CASSPRTSGSYEQYF

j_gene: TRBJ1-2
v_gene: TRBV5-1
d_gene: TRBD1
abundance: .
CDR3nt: TGCGCCAGCAGCTTCGGGACAGGACCTAACTATGGCTACACCTTC
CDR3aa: CASSFGTGPNYGYTF

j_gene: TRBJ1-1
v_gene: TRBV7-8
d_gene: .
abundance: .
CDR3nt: TGTGCCAGCAGCTTAGATCCGGGGGTTGTCACTGAAGCTTTCTTT
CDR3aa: CASSLDPGVVTEAFF

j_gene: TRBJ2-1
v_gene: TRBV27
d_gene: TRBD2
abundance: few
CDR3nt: TGTGCCAGCACCAAGGCCGGGACTAGGACGAATGAGCAGTTCTTC
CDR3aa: CASTKAGTRTNEQFF

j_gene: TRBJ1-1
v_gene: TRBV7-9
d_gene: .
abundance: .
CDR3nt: TGTGCCAGCAGCCGGACTCTGGACACTGAAGCTTTCTTT
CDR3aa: CASSRTLDTEAFF

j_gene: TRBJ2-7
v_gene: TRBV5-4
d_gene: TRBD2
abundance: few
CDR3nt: TGTGCCAGCAGCTTGGTTAGCGGGAGGGCATACGAGCAGTACTTC
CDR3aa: CASSLVSGRAYEQYF

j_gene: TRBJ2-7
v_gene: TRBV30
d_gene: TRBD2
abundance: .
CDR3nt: TGTGCCTGGAGTCTAGCGGGGGCCTACGAGCAGTACTTC
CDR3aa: CAWSLAGAYEQYF

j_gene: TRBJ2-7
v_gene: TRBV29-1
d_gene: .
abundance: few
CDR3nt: TGCAGCGTTGTAAGTTCACAGGGAACTAACGAGCAGTACTTC
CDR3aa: CSVVSSQGTNEQYF

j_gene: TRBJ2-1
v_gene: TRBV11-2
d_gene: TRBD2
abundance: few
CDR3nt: TGTGCCAGCAGCTCAGGCCCCTCCGGGGGGAATGAGCAGTTCTTC
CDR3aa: CASSSGPSGGNEQFF

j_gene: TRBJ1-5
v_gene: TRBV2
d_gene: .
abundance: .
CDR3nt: TGTGCCAGCAAGGGGGATATGCAGCCCCAGCATTTT
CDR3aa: CASKGDMQPQHF

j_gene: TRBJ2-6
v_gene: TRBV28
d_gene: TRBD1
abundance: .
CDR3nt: TGTGCCACGACAGGGGACTCTGGGGCCAACGTCCTGACTTTC
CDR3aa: CATTGDSGANVLTF

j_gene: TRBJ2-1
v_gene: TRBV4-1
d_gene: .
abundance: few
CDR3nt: TGCGCCAGCAGCCAAGGGACAAGTCCACCGAATGAGCAGTTCTTC
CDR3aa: CASSQGTSPPNEQFF

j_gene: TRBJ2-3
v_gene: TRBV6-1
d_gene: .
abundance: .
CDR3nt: TGTGCCAGCAGTCTCAGGGCCTCGACAGATACGCAGTATTTT
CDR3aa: CASSLRASTDTQYF

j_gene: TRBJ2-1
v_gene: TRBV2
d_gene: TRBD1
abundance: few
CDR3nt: TGTGCCAGCAGAATCCGGGACAGGGGGTTGGGGCAGTTCTTC
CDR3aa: CASRIRDRGLGQFF

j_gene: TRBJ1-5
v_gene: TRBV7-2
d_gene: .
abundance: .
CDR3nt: TGTGCCAGCAGCCCATTCAATCAGCCCCAGCATTTT
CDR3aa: CASSPFNQPQHF

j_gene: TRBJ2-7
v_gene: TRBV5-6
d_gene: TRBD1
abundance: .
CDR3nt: TGTGCCAGCAGCTATTGGACAGGTGTATCCTACGAGCAGTACTTC
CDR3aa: CASSYWTGVSYEQYF

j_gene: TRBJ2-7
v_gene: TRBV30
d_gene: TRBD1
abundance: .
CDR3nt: TGTGCCTGGAGTGTACATCTCCCCGGGACAGGAGTCTCCTACGAGCAGTACTTC
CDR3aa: CAWSVHLPGTGVSYEQYF

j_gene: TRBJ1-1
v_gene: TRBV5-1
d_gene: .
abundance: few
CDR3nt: TGCGCCAGCAGCTTGGCCCAGAACACTGAAGCTTTCTTT
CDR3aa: CASSLAQNTEAFF

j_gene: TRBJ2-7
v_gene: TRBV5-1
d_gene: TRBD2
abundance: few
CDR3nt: TGCGCCACCCGGACTAGCCGCGAAAGCTCCTACGAGCAGTACTTC
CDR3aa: CATRTSRESSYEQYF

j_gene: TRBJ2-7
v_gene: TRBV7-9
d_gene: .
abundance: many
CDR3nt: TGTGCCAGCAGCTTATCAGGACTTGGTGGGCAGTACTTC
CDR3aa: CASSLSGLGGQYF

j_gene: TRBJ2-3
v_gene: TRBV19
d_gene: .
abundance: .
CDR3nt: TGTGCCAGTAGTCCCGGCACAGATACGCAGTATTTT
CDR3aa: CASSPGTDTQYF

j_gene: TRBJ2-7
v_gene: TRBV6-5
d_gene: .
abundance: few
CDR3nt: TGTGCCAGCCAAAGGGCTAGCGAATACGAGCAGTACTTC
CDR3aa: CASQRASEYEQYF

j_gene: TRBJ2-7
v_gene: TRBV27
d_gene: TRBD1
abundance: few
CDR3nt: TGTGCCAGCAGAAAGACAGGGGGCTACGAGCAGTACTTC
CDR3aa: CASRKTGGYEQYF

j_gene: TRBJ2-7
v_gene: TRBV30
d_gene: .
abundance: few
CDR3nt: TGTGCCTGGAGTGTACGGACAGATTACGAGCAGTACTTC
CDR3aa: CAWSVRTDYEQYF

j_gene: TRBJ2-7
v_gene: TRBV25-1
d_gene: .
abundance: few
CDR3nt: TGTGCCAGCAGTGAATATTTCAGGGGCTACGAGCAGTACTTC
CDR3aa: CASSEYFRGYEQYF

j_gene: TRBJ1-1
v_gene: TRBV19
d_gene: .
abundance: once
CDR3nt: TGTGCCAGTAGTTTCGCGGGCAGGTCGAACACTGAAGCTTTCTTT
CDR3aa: CASSFAGRSNTEAFF

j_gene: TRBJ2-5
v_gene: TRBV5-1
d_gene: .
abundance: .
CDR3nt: TGCGCCAGCAGCTTGGACATCCAAGAGACCCAGTACTTC
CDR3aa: CASSLDIQETQYF

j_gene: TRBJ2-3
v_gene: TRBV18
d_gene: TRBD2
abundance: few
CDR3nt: TGTGCCAGCTCTCCGTTAGCGGGATCGAGCACAGATACGCAGTATTTT
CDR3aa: CASSPLAGSSTDTQYF

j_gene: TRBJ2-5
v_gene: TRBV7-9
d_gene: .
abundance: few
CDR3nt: TGTGCCAGCAGCTTGGACTCGCTGGGGGAGACCCAGTACTTC
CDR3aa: CASSLDSLGETQYF

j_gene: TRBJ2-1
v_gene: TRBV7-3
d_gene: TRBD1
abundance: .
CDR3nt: TGTGCCAGCAGCGCGACAGGGCACAATGAGCAGTTCTTC
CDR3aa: CASSATGHNEQFF

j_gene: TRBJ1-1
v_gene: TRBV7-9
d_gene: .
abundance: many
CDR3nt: TGTGCCAGCACCCTAAGCCTGAACACTGAAGCTTTCTTT
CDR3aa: CASTLSLNTEAFF

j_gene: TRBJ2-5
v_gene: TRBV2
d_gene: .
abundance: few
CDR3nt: TGTGCCAGCAGGACGGACACAAAAGAGACCCAGTACTTC
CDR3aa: CASRTDTKETQYF

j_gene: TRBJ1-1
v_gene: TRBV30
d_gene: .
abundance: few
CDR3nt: TGTGCCTGGAGTATTGACAGAAGAACTGAAGCTTTCTTT
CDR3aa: CAWSIDRRTEAFF

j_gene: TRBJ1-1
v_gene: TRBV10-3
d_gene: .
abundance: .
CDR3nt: TGTGCCATCAGTCCGGACACCAGATTAAACACTGAAGCTTTCTTT
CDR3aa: CAISPDTRLNTEAFF

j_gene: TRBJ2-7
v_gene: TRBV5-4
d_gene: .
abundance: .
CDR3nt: TGTGCCAGCAGCCCCGACCCGACCCAGGTTACCTACGAGCAGTACTTC
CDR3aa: CASSPDPTQVTYEQYF

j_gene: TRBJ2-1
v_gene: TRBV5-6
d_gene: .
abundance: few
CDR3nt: TGTGCCAGCAGCCTTCCGAGAATCCTCTACAATGAGCAGTTCTTC
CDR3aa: CASSLPRILYNEQFF

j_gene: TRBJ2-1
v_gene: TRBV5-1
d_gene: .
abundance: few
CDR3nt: TGCGCCAGCAGACTTAGCGGTACTAGCTCCTACAATGAGCAGTTCTTC
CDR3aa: CASRLSGTSSYNEQFF

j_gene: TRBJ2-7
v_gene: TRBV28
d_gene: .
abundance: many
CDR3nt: TGTGCCAGCAGTTCCCCTCCGGGCTACGAGCAGTACTTC
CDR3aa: CASSSPPGYEQYF

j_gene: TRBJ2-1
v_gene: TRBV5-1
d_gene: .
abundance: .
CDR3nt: TGCGCCAGCAGCCAATACAATGAGCAGTTCTTC
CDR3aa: CASSQYNEQFF

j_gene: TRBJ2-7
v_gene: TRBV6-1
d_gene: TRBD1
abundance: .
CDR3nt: TGTGCCAGCAGTGCCCCGACAGGGGGTCCCTACGAGCAGTACTTC
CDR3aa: CASSAPTGGPYEQYF

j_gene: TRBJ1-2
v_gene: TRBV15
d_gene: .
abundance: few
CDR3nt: TGTGCCACCAGCAGATCAGAAAACTATGGCTACACCTTC
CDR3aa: CATSRSENYGYTF